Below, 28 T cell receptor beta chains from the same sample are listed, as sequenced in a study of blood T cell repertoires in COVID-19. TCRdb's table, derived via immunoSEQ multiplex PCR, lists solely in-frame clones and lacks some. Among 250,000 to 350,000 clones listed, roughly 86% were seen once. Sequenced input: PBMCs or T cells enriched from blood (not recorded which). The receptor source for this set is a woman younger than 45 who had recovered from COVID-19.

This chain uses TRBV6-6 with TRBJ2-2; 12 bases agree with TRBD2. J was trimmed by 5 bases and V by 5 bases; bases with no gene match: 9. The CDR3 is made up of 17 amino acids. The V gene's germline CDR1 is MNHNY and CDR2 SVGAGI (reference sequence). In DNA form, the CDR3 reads TGTGCCAGCAGTCCGCTAGCGGGAGGGCCCTCGACCGGGGAGCTGTTTTTT. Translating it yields CASSPLAGGPSTGELFF.

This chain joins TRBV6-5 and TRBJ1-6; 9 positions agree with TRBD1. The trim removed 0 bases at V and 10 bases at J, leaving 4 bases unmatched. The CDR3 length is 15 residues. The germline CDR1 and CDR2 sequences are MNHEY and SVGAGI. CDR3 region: CASSYSQGARSPLHF. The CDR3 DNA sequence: TGTGCCAGCAGTTACTCACAGGGGGCTCGGTCACCCCTCCACTTT.

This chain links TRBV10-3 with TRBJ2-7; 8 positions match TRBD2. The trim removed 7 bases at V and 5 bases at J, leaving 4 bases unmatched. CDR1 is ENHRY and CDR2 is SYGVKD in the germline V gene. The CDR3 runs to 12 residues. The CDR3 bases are TGTGCCATCACTCGGGGGGGCCACGAGCAGTACTTC. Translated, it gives CAITRGGHEQYF.

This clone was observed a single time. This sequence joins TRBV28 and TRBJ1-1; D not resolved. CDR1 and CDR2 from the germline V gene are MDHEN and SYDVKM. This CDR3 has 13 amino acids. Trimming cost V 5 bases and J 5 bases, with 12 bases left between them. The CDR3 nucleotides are TGTGCCAGCAGTAGCCCTGGTCGGACTGAAGCTTTCTTT. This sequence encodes CASSSPGRTEAFF.

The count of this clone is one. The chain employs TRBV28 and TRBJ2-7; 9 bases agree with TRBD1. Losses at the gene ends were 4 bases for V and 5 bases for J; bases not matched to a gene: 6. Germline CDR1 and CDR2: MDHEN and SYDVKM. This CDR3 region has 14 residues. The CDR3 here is CASSSPGQGHEQYF. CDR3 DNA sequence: TGTGCCAGCAGTTCCCCGGGACAGGGCCACGAGCAGTACTTC.

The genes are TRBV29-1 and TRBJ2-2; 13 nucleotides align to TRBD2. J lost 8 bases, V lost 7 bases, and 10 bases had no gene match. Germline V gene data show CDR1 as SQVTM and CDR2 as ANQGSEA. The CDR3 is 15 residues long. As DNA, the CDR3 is TGCAGCGCGTATGGACTAGCGGGAGTGGCGGGGGAGCTGTTTTTT. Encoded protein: CSAYGLAGVAGELFF.

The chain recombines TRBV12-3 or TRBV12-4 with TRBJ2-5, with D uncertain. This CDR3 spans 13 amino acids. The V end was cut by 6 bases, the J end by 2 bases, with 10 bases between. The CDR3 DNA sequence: TGTGCCAGCAGCCGAGACTGGCAAGAGACCCAGTACTTC. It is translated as CASSRDWQETQYF.

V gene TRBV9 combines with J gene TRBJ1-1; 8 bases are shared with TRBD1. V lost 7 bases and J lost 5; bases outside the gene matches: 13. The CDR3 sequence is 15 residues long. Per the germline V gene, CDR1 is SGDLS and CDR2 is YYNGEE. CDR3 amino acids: CASQPGTGWGTEAFF. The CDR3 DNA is TGTGCCAGCCAACCCGGGACAGGTTGGGGGACTGAAGCTTTCTTT.

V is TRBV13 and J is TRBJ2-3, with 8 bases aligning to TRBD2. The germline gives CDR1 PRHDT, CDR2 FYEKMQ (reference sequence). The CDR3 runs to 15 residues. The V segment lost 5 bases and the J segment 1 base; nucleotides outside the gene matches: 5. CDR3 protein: CASSPPGGGTDTQYF. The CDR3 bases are TGTGCCAGCAGCCCCCCGGGAGGGGGCACAGATACGCAGTATTTT.

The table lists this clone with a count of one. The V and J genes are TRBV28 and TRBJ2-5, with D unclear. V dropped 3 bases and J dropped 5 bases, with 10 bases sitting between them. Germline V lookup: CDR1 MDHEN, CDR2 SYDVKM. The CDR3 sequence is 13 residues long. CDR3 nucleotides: TGTGCCAGCAGTTTTTACAGAGAGGAGACCCAGTACTTC. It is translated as CASSFYREETQYF.

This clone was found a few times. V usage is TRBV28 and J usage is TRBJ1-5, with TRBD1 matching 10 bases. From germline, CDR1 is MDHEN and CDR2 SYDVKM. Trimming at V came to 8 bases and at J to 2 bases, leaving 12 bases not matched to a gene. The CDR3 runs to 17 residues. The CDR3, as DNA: TGTGCCAGCGTGATCGGGACAGGGGCCCCGCGCAATCAGCCCCAGCATTTT. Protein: CASVIGTGAPRNQPQHF.

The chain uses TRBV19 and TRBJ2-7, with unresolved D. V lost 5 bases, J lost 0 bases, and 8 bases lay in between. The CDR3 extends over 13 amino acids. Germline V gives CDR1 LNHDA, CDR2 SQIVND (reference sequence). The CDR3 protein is CASSPLISYEQYF. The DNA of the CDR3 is TGTGCCAGTAGTCCTTTAATCTCCTACGAGCAGTACTTC. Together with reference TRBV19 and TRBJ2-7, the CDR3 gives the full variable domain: DGGITQSPKYLFRKEGQNVTLSCEQNLNHDAMYWYRQDPGQGLRLIYYSQIVNDFQKGDIAEGYSVSREKKESFPLTVTSAQKNPTAFYLCASSPLISYEQYFGPGTRLTVT.

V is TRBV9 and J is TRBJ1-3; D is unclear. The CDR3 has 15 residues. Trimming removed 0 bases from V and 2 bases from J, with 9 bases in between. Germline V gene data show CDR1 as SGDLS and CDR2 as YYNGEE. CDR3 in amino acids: CASSVGASPGNTIYF. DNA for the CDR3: TGTGCCAGCAGCGTAGGAGCGAGTCCTGGAAACACCATATATTTT.

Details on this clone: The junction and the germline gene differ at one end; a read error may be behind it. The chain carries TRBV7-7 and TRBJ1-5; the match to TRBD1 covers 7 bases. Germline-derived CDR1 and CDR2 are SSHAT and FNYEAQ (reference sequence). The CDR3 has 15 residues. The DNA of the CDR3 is TGTGCTAGCAGCCCAGACAGGGTTAGCAATCAGCCCCAGCATTTT. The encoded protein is CASSPDRVSNQPQHF. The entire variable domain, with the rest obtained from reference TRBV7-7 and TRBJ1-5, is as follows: GAGVSQSPRYKVTKRGQDVTLRCDPISSHATLYWYQQALGQGPEFLTYFNYEAQPDKSGLPSDRFSAERPEGSISTLTIQRTEQRDSAMYRCASSPDRVSNQPQHFGDGTRLSIL.

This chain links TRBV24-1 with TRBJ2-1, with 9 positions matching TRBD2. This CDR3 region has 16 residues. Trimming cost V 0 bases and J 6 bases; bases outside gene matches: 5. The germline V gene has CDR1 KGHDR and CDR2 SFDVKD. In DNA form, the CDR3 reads TGTGCCACCAGTGATTTGGGGCGGGAGGGCCGCAATGAGCAGTTCTTC. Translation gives CATSDLGREGRNEQFF.

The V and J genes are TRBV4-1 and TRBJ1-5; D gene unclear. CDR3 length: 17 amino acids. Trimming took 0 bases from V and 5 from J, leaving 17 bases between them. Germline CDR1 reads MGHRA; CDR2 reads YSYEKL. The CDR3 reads CASSQEIERLPHQPQHF. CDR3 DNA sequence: TGCGCCAGCAGCCAAGAAATCGAGCGGCTTCCTCATCAGCCCCAGCATTTT.

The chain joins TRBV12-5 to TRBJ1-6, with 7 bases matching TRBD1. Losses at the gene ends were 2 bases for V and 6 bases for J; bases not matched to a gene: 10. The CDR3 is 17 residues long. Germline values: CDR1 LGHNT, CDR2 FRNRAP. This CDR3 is CASGLTIGDRFNSPLHF. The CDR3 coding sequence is TGTGCTAGTGGTTTGACAATCGGGGACAGATTTAATTCACCCCTCCACTTT. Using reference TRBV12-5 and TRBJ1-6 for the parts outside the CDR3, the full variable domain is DARVTQTPRHKVTEMGQEVTMRCQPILGHNTVFWYRQTMMQGLELLAYFRNRAPLDDSGMPKDRFSAEMPDATLATLKIQPSEPRDSAVYFCASGLTIGDRFNSPLHFGNGTRLTVT.

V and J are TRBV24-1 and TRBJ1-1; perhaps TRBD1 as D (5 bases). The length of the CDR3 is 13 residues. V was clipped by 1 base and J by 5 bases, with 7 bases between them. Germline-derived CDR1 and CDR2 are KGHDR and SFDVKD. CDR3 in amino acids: CATSDFAGTEAFF. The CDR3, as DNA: TGTGCCACCAGTGATTTCGCAGGGACTGAAGCTTTCTTT.

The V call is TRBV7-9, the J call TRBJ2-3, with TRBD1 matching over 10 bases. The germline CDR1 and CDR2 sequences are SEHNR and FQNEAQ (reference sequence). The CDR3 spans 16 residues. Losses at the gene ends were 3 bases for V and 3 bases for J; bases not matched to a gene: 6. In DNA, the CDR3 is TGTGCCAGCAGCTTCGACAGGGGGCGCGGGACAGATACGCAGTATTTT. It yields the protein CASSFDRGRGTDTQYF.

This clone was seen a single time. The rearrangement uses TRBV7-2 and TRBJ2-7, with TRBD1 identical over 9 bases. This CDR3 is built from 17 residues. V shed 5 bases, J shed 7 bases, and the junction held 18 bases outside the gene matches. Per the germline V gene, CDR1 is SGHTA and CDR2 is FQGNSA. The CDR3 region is CASSPRPTPGQGREQYF. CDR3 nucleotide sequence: TGTGCCAGCAGCCCTCGGCCCACCCCGGGACAGGGTCGGGAGCAGTACTTC.

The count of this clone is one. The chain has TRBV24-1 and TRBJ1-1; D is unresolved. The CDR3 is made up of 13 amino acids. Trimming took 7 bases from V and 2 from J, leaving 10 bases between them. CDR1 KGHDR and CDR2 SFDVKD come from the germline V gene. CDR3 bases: TGTGCCACCAGAGGAATACTAAACACTGAAGCTTTCTTT. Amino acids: CATRGILNTEAFF.

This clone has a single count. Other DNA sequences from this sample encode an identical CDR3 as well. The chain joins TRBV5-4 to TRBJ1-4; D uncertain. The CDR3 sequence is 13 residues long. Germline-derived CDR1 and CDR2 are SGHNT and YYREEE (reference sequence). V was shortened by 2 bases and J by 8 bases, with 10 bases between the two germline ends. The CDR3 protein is CASSLPGGEKLFF. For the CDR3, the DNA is TGTGCCAGCAGCTTACCGGGAGGAGAAAAACTGTTTTTT.

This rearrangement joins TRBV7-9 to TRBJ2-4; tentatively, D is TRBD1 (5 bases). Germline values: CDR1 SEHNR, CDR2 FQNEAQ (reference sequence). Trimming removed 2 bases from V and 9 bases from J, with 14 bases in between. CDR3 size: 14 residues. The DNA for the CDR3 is TGTGCCAGCAGCTTACCAGGGCTAAGTGGCATTCAGTACTTC. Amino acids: CASSLPGLSGIQYF.

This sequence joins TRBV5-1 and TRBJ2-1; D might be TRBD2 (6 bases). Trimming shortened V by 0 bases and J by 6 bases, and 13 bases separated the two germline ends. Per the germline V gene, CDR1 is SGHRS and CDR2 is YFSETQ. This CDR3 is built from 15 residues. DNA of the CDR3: TGCGCCAGCAGCTTGGAAGTGGGGAGGATCAATGAGCAGTTCTTC. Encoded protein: CASSLEVGRINEQFF.

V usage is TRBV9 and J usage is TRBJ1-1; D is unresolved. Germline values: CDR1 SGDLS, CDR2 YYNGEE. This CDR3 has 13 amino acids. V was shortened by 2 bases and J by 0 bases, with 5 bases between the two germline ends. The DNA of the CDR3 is TGTGCCAGCAGCGTCCAAATGAACACTGAAGCTTTCTTT. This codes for CASSVQMNTEAFF.

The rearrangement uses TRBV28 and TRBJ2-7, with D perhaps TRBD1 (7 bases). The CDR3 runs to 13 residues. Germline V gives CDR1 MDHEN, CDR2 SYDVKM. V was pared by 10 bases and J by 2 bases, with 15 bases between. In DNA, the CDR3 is TGTGCCACCCAGGGGGGTCCTCCCTACGAGCAGTACTTC. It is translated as CATQGGPPYEQYF.

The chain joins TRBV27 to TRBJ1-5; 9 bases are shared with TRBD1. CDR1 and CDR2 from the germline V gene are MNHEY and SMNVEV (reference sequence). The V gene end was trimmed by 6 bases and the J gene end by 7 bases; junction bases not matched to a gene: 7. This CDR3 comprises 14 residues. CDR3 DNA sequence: TGTGCCAGCAGAACAGGGGGCTCGGGGCAGCCCCAGCATTTT. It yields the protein CASRTGGSGQPQHF.

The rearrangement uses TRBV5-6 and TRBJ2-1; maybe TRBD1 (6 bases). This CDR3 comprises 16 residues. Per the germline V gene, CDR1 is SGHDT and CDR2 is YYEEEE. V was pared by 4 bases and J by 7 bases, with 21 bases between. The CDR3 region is CASSGARGWVGNEQFF. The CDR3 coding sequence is TGTGCCAGCAGCGGCGCCAGGGGATGGGTTGGGAATGAGCAGTTCTTC. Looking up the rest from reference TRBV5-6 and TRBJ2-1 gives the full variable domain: DAGVTQSPTHLIKTRGQQVTLRCSPKSGHDTVSWYQQALGQGPQFIFQYYEEEERQRGNFPDRFSGHQFPNYSSELNVNALLLGDSALYLCASSGARGWVGNEQFFGPGTRLTVL.